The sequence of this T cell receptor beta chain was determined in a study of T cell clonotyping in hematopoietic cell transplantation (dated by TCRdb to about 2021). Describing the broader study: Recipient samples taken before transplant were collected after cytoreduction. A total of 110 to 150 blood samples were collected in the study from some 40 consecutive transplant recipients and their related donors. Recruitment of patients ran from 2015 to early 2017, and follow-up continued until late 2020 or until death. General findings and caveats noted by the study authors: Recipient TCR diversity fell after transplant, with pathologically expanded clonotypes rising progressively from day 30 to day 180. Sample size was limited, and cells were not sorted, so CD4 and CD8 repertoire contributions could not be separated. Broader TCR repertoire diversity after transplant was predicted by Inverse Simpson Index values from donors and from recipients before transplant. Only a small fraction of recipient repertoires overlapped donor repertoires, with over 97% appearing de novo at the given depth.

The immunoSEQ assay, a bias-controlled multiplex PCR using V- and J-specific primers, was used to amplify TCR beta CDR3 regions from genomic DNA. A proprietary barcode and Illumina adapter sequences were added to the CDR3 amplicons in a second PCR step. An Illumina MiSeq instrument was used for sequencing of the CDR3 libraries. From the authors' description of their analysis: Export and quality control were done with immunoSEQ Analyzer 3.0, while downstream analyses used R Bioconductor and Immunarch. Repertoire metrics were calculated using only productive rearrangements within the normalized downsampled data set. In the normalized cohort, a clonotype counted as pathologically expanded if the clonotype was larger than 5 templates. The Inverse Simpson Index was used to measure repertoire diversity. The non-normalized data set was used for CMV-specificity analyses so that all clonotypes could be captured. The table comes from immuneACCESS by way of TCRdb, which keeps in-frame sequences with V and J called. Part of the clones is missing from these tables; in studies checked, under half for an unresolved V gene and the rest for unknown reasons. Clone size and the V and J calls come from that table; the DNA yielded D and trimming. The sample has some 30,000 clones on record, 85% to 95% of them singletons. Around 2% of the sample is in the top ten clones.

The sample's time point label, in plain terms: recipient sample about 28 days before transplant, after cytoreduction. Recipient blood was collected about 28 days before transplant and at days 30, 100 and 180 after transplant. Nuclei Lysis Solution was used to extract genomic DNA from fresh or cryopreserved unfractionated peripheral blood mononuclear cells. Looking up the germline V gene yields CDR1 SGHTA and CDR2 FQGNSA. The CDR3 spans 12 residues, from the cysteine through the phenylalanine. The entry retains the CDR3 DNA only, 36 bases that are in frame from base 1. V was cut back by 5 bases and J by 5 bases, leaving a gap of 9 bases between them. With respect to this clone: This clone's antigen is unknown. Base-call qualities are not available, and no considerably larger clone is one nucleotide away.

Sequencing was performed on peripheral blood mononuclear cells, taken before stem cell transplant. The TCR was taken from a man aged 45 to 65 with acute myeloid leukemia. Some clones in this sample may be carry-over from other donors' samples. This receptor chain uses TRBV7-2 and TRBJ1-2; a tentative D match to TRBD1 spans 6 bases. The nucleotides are TGTGCCAGCAGCCAGCAGGGGTATGGCTACACCTTC. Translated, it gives CASSQQGYGYTF.